Described below is a single TCR beta chain sequence and its context. The data originate from a study of blood T cell repertoires in COVID-19. At the level of the study: The United States, Italy and Spain were the sources of the acute and convalescent COVID-19 samples.

This table comes from immunoSEQ multiplex PCR, and its TCRdb copy is limited to in-frame clones, with some not included. The top ten hold approximately 6.5% of the sample, which has about 300,000 clones, 80% to 90% seen once. Seattle-derived patients entered the study during active infection and were followed longitudinally. Trimming removed 3 bases at V and 2 bases at J, with 11 bases between. The CDR3 is made up of 15 amino acids. CDR1 MGHRA and CDR2 YSYEKL come from the germline V gene. What was sequenced was peripheral blood. This chain joins TRBV4-1 and TRBJ1-5; D is uncertain. The TCR sequence derives from a woman in her forties or fifties with COVID-19, enrolled during active disease. CDR3 DNA sequence: TGCGCCAGCAGCCATTCAGTATTGGGCAATCAGCCCCAGCATTTT. This codes for CASSHSVLGNQPQHF.